Listed below are T cell receptor beta chains from one sample, sequenced in a study of T cell repertoires in cytomegalovirus infection. TCRdb used MiXCR to reprocess the reads, holding one entry per CDR3 protein. The data contain hundreds of thousands of distinct CDR3 sequences, 35% of them seen just once; the ten biggest clones take up about 2.8%. Material for sequencing was PBMCs. These receptor sequences come from a human donor in good health (CMV status not recorded). Some clones in this sample may be carry-over from other donors' samples. Each CDR3 is given with its conserved first and last residue. Fields, in order: D gene, V gene, J gene, clone size, CDR3 protein, CDR3 DNA. A D gene is named only where the DNA matches it firmly. Clone size is stated in some rows and not others, as once, few, many or a class when expanded.

d_gene: -
v_gene: TRBV4-2
j_gene: TRBJ2-5
abundance: few
CDR3aa: CASSQDNRGQETQYF
CDR3nt: TGTGCCAGCAGCCAAGATAATAGGGGTCAGGAGACCCAGTACTTC

d_gene: -
v_gene: TRBV28
j_gene: TRBJ1-1
abundance: few
CDR3aa: CASQTTANTEAFF
CDR3nt: TGTGCCAGCCAAACCACAGCGAACACTGAAGCTTTCTTT

d_gene: -
v_gene: TRBV6-6
j_gene: TRBJ2-5
abundance: -
CDR3aa: CASSYSSGLETQYF
CDR3nt: TGTGCCAGCAGTTACTCCTCGGGTCTTGAGACCCAGTACTTC

d_gene: TRBD2
v_gene: TRBV29-1
j_gene: TRBJ2-1
abundance: -
CDR3aa: CSVESGRPHNEQFF
CDR3nt: TGCAGCGTTGAGAGCGGGAGGCCCCACAATGAGCAGTTCTTC

d_gene: -
v_gene: TRBV7-9
j_gene: TRBJ1-4
abundance: -
CDR3aa: CASTPGGAEKLFF
CDR3nt: TGTGCCAGCACGCCCGGCGGCGCTGAAAAACTGTTTTTT

d_gene: -
v_gene: TRBV15
j_gene: TRBJ2-3
abundance: -
CDR3aa: CATSLRRGADTQYF
CDR3nt: TGTGCCACCAGCCTACGACGTGGGGCAGATACGCAGTATTTT

d_gene: TRBD2
v_gene: TRBV7-2
j_gene: TRBJ2-5
abundance: many
CDR3aa: CASSIVGAGGVETQYF
CDR3nt: TGTGCCAGCAGCATCGTGGGAGCGGGAGGAGTAGAGACCCAGTACTTC

d_gene: TRBD2
v_gene: TRBV4-1
j_gene: TRBJ2-7
abundance: many
CDR3aa: CASSQVAGDSYEQYF
CDR3nt: TGCGCCAGCAGCCAAGTAGCGGGGGACTCCTACGAGCAGTACTTC

d_gene: -
v_gene: TRBV6-2/TRBV6-3
j_gene: TRBJ1-1
abundance: -
CDR3aa: CASSRNLATEAFF
CDR3nt: TGTGCCAGCAGTCGAAATTTAGCCACTGAAGCTTTCTTT

d_gene: -
v_gene: TRBV11-3
j_gene: TRBJ2-7
abundance: few
CDR3aa: CASSLAPSEGYEQYF
CDR3nt: TGTGCCAGCAGCTTAGCCCCTAGCGAAGGCTACGAGCAGTACTTC

d_gene: -
v_gene: TRBV6-5
j_gene: TRBJ2-7
abundance: few
CDR3aa: CASSYRWGSEQYF
CDR3nt: TGTGCCAGCAGTTATCGGTGGGGGTCCGAGCAGTACTTC

d_gene: TRBD1
v_gene: TRBV7-2
j_gene: TRBJ1-2
abundance: -
CDR3aa: CASSPHRGLGGYTF
CDR3nt: TGTGCCAGCAGCCCGCACAGGGGGTTGGGGGGCTACACCTTC

d_gene: -
v_gene: TRBV28
j_gene: TRBJ2-4
abundance: few
CDR3aa: CASDGQGGENIQYF
CDR3nt: TGTGCCAGCGACGGCCAGGGAGGAGAAAACATTCAGTACTTC

d_gene: TRBD1
v_gene: TRBV20-1
j_gene: TRBJ1-1
abundance: -
CDR3aa: CSAREGRGHQAFF
CDR3nt: TGCAGTGCTAGAGAGGGCAGGGGGCACCAAGCTTTCTTT

d_gene: TRBD2
v_gene: TRBV25-1
j_gene: TRBJ2-5
abundance: -
CDR3aa: CASSAGTSVGQRGTQYF
CDR3nt: TGTGCCAGCAGTGCCGGGACTAGCGTCGGGCAAAGGGGGACCCAGTACTTC

d_gene: TRBD1
v_gene: TRBV28
j_gene: TRBJ1-5
abundance: -
CDR3aa: CACGQGRLNSNQPQHF
CDR3nt: TGTGCCTGCGGACAGGGAAGGCTTAATAGCAATCAGCCCCAGCATTTT

d_gene: TRBD1
v_gene: TRBV7-2
j_gene: TRBJ2-1
abundance: -
CDR3aa: CASSIGQGPYNEPLF
CDR3nt: TGTGCCAGCAGCATAGGACAGGGTCCCTACAATGAGCCGTTATTC

d_gene: -
v_gene: TRBV6-6
j_gene: TRBJ1-1
abundance: few
CDR3aa: CASSDSQNTEAFF
CDR3nt: TGTGCCAGCAGCGACAGCCAAAACACTGAAGCTTTCTTT

d_gene: -
v_gene: TRBV28
j_gene: TRBJ2-4
abundance: -
CDR3aa: CASSSTGNQRIAKNIQDF
CDR3nt: TGTGCCAGCAGCTCCACAGGGAACCAAAGAATAGCCAAAAACATTCAGGACTTC

d_gene: TRBD1
v_gene: TRBV5-4
j_gene: TRBJ1-1
abundance: -
CDR3aa: CASSQPGQWGWVF
CDR3nt: TGTGCCAGCAGCCAACCGGGACAGTGGGGATGGGTGTTT

d_gene: TRBD2
v_gene: TRBV7-8
j_gene: TRBJ2-1
abundance: -
CDR3aa: CASSLSRDRQREGPYNEQFF
CDR3nt: TGTGCCAGCAGCTTGAGCCGGGACAGGCAGCGGGAGGGCCCCTACAATGAGCAGTTCTTC

d_gene: -
v_gene: TRBV7-2
j_gene: TRBJ2-3
abundance: few
CDR3aa: CASSSNAGRPRDTQYF
CDR3nt: TGTGCCAGCAGCTCCAACGCCGGACGTCCTCGAGATACGCAGTATTTT

d_gene: -
v_gene: TRBV7-2
j_gene: TRBJ2-1
abundance: -
CDR3aa: CASSLRGTTYNAQFF
CDR3nt: TGTGCCAGCAGCTTAAGGGGGACTACCTACAATGCGCAGTTCTTC

d_gene: -
v_gene: TRBV19
j_gene: TRBJ2-6
abundance: -
CDR3aa: CATSNSGANVLTF
CDR3nt: TGTGCCACCTCTAACTCTGGGGCCAACGTCCTGACTTTC

d_gene: -
v_gene: TRBV5-6
j_gene: TRBJ1-1
abundance: -
CDR3aa: CASNYRDRNTEAFF
CDR3nt: TGTGCCAGCAACTACAGGGATCGCAACACTGAAGCTTTCTTT

d_gene: TRBD1
v_gene: TRBV14
j_gene: TRBJ1-2
abundance: -
CDR3aa: CASSQAVRGQDPFYGYTF
CDR3nt: TGTGCCAGCAGCCAAGCGGTCAGGGGGCAAGATCCCTTCTATGGCTACACCTTC

d_gene: TRBD2
v_gene: TRBV6-1
j_gene: TRBJ2-1
abundance: -
CDR3aa: CASSVWTSGRASFHYNEQFF
CDR3nt: TGTGCCAGCAGTGTCTGGACTAGCGGGAGGGCCTCTTTCCACTACAATGAGCAGTTCTTC

d_gene: TRBD2
v_gene: TRBV7-2
j_gene: TRBJ2-5
abundance: -
CDR3aa: CASSLEHREGGETQYF
CDR3nt: TGTGCCAGCAGCTTAGAACACCGGGAGGGTGGTGAGACCCAGTACTTC

d_gene: TRBD1
v_gene: TRBV20-1
j_gene: TRBJ2-3
abundance: -
CDR3aa: CSARAPGQGAPDTQYF
CDR3nt: TGCAGTGCTAGAGCCCCGGGACAGGGGGCGCCGGATACGCAGTATTTT

d_gene: TRBD1
v_gene: TRBV6-2/TRBV6-3
j_gene: TRBJ1-1
abundance: few
CDR3aa: CASSYRLLQGPENTEAFF
CDR3nt: TGTGCCAGCAGTTACAGGCTCCTACAGGGGCCCGAGAACACTGAAGCTTTCTTT

d_gene: -
v_gene: TRBV29-1
j_gene: TRBJ1-2
abundance: -
CDR3aa: CSVVRSYGYTF
CDR3nt: TGCAGCGTTGTTCGGAGTTATGGCTACACCTTC

d_gene: -
v_gene: TRBV6-1
j_gene: TRBJ2-1
abundance: few
CDR3aa: CASSSRLESIYNEQFF
CDR3nt: TGTGCCAGCAGTTCCCGACTAGAAAGTATCTACAATGAGCAGTTCTTC

d_gene: -
v_gene: TRBV7-8
j_gene: TRBJ2-5
abundance: few
CDR3aa: CASSPRSRSLATETQYF
CDR3nt: TGTGCCAGCAGCCCGAGGTCGAGGTCACTAGCTACAGAGACCCAGTACTTC

d_gene: -
v_gene: TRBV7-2
j_gene: TRBJ1-5
abundance: -
CDR3aa: CASSLGGQYSNQPQHF
CDR3nt: TGTGCCAGCAGCTTGGGGGGGCAGTATAGCAATCAGCCCCAGCATTTT

d_gene: TRBD1
v_gene: TRBV12-3/TRBV12-4
j_gene: TRBJ1-4
abundance: many
CDR3aa: CASSPTGVNEKLFF
CDR3nt: TGTGCCAGCAGTCCGACAGGGGTTAATGAAAAACTGTTTTTT

d_gene: -
v_gene: TRBV7-9
j_gene: TRBJ2-7
abundance: few
CDR3aa: CASSLALDGQSTYEQYF
CDR3nt: TGTGCCAGCAGCTTAGCGCTAGATGGACAATCCACCTACGAGCAGTACTTC

d_gene: -
v_gene: TRBV6-5
j_gene: TRBJ2-1
abundance: -
CDR3aa: CASSWDDEQFF
CDR3nt: TGTGCCAGCAGTTGGGACGATGAGCAGTTCTTC

d_gene: TRBD2
v_gene: TRBV10-3
j_gene: TRBJ2-1
abundance: -
CDR3aa: CAISGKREGVGEQFF
CDR3nt: TGTGCCATCAGTGGAAAGCGGGAGGGGGTCGGTGAGCAGTTCTTC

d_gene: TRBD1
v_gene: TRBV6-6
j_gene: TRBJ2-3
abundance: -
CDR3aa: CASRTGDRDTQYF
CDR3nt: TGTGCCAGCCGCACAGGGGATAGGGATACGCAGTATTTT

d_gene: -
v_gene: TRBV28
j_gene: TRBJ2-7
abundance: -
CDR3aa: CASRAGLVQYF
CDR3nt: TGTGCCTCAAGGGCAGGGCTCGTGCAGTACTTC

d_gene: -
v_gene: TRBV20-1
j_gene: TRBJ2-1
abundance: few
CDR3aa: CSASRGRLIYNEQFF
CDR3nt: TGCAGTGCTAGCCGAGGGAGACTTATATACAATGAGCAGTTCTTC

d_gene: -
v_gene: TRBV27
j_gene: TRBJ1-6
abundance: few
CDR3aa: CASSPYYNSPLHF
CDR3nt: TGTGCCAGCAGCCCGTACTATAATTCACCCCTCCACTTT

d_gene: TRBD2
v_gene: TRBV20-1
j_gene: TRBJ2-5
abundance: -
CDR3aa: CSAHKRASGRAYETQYF
CDR3nt: TGCAGTGCACACAAGCGGGCTAGCGGGAGGGCCTATGAGACCCAGTACTTC

d_gene: -
v_gene: TRBV24-1
j_gene: TRBJ2-3
abundance: -
CDR3aa: CATSNAASTDTQYF
CDR3nt: TGTGCCACCAGTAATGCGGCTAGCACAGATACGCAGTATTTT

d_gene: -
v_gene: TRBV12-3/TRBV12-4
j_gene: TRBJ2-7
abundance: many
CDR3aa: CASSFIGNHSYEQYF
CDR3nt: TGTGCCAGCAGTTTCATTGGGAACCACTCCTACGAGCAGTACTTC

d_gene: -
v_gene: TRBV28
j_gene: TRBJ2-5
abundance: -
CDR3aa: CASSFGRGLSNQETQYF
CDR3nt: TGTGCCAGCAGTTTTGGCAGGGGCCTTTCCAACCAAGAGACCCAGTACTTC

d_gene: TRBD1
v_gene: TRBV20-1
j_gene: TRBJ2-4
abundance: few
CDR3aa: CSASGQGKNIQYF
CDR3nt: TGCAGTGCTTCAGGACAGGGGAAAAACATTCAGTACTTC

d_gene: -
v_gene: TRBV19
j_gene: TRBJ1-5
abundance: -
CDR3aa: CASSIYGTQPQHF
CDR3nt: TGTGCCAGTAGTATCTATGGGACTCAGCCCCAGCATTTT

d_gene: -
v_gene: TRBV5-6
j_gene: TRBJ2-3
abundance: -
CDR3aa: CASRPPLGDTQYF
CDR3nt: TGTGCCAGCAGGCCACCGCTTGGGGATACGCAGTATTTT

d_gene: TRBD1
v_gene: TRBV7-3
j_gene: TRBJ1-4
abundance: many
CDR3aa: CASSPPGRDRGPTNEKLFF
CDR3nt: TGTGCCAGCAGCCCACCGGGCCGGGACAGGGGGCCCACTAATGAAAAACTGTTTTTT

d_gene: -
v_gene: TRBV27
j_gene: TRBJ1-2
abundance: few
CDR3aa: CASSLVRPGEDGYTF
CDR3nt: TGTGCCAGCAGTTTAGTTCGGCCGGGAGAAGATGGCTACACCTTC

d_gene: -
v_gene: TRBV12-3/TRBV12-4
j_gene: TRBJ2-5
abundance: few
CDR3aa: CASSLTGSSGETQYF
CDR3nt: TGTGCCAGCAGTTTAACGGGGTCGTCTGGAGAGACCCAGTACTTC

d_gene: TRBD1
v_gene: TRBV20-1
j_gene: TRBJ1-4
abundance: -
CDR3aa: CSARPGTGGREKLFF
CDR3nt: TGCAGTGCTAGACCCGGGACAGGTGGTAGGGAAAAACTGTTTTTT

d_gene: TRBD2
v_gene: TRBV28
j_gene: TRBJ2-7
abundance: -
CDR3aa: CASRDPGLAGYEQYF
CDR3nt: TGTGCCAGCAGGGACCCGGGACTAGCGGGCTACGAGCAGTACTTC

d_gene: TRBD1
v_gene: TRBV10-1
j_gene: TRBJ1-1
abundance: -
CDR3aa: CASSEAGTGNTEAFF
CDR3nt: TGCGCCAGCAGTGAGGCCGGGACAGGTAACACTGAAGCTTTCTTT

d_gene: -
v_gene: TRBV12-3/TRBV12-4
j_gene: TRBJ1-4
abundance: many
CDR3aa: CASSLRPATNEKLFF
CDR3nt: TGTGCCAGCAGTCTCCGACCAGCAACTAATGAAAAACTGTTTTTT

d_gene: -
v_gene: TRBV10-2
j_gene: TRBJ2-3
abundance: few
CDR3aa: CASKGGGGHTDTQYF
CDR3nt: TGCGCCAGCAAGGGGGGGGGAGGGCACACAGATACGCAGTATTTT

d_gene: -
v_gene: TRBV27
j_gene: TRBJ2-7
abundance: few
CDR3aa: CASTLYEQYF
CDR3nt: TGTGCCAGCACCCTCTACGAGCAGTACTTC

d_gene: -
v_gene: TRBV14
j_gene: TRBJ2-5
abundance: few
CDR3aa: CASSQDVTTTQYF
CDR3nt: TGTGCCAGCAGCCAAGATGTGACTACGACCCAGTACTTC

d_gene: -
v_gene: TRBV28
j_gene: TRBJ2-7
abundance: -
CDR3aa: CATYGGFEQYF
CDR3nt: TGTGCCACCTATGGCGGTTTCGAGCAGTACTTC